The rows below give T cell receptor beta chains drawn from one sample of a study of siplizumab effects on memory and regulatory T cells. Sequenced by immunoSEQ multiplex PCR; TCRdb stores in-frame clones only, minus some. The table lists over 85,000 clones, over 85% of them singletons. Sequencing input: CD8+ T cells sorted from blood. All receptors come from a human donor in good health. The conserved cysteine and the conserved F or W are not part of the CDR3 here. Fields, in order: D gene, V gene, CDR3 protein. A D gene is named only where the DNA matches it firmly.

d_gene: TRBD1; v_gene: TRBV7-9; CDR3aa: ASSLGRDRSYEQY
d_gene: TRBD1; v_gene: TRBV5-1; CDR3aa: ASSLGTGAYEQY
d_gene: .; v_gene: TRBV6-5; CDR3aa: ASSDDWHQPQH
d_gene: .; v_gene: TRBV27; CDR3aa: ASSLSPAYEQY
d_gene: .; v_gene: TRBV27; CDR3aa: ASSFGHPANYGYT
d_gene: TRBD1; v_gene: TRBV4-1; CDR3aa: ASSYDLGGPPNTGELF
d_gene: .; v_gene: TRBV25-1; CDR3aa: ATGENTGELF
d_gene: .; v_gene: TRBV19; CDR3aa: ASSPGGWSSYEQY
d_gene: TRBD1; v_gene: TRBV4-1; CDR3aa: ASSQAPGTGKFGTEAF
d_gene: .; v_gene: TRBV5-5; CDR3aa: ASSLVGSRATRGYNEQF
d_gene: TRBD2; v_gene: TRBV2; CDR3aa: ASSVLAGDYGEQF
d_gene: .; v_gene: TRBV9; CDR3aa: ASSVGTPWDEQY
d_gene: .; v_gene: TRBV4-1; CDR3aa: ASSQVEGGEVTEAF
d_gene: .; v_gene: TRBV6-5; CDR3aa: ASSYGGMNTEAF
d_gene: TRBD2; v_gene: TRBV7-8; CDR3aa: ASSAGLAVYNEQF
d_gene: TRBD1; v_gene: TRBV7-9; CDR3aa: ASSQDRAQDEQY
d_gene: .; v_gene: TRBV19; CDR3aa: ASSIVPGPADTQY
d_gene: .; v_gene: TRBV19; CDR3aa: ASSGAGGASNQPQH
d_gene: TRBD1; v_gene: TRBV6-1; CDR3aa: ASTPSGQGAYEQY
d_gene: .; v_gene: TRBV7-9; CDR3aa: ASISLWRGKTDTQY
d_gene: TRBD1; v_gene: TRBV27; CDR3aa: ASSFSPTGLNEQY
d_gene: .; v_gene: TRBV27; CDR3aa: ASSWGVDTGELF
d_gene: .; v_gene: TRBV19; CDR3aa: ASSIGGQSYSSNQPQH
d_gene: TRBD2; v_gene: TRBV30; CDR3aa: AWVLAGGTYEQY
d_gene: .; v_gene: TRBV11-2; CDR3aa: ASSLDRVITGANVLT
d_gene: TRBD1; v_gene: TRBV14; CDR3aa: ASSQYLGQGDGYT
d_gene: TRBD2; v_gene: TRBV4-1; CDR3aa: ASSQGETGGAFYNEQF
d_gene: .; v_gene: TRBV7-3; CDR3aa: ASSLTAPGEQY
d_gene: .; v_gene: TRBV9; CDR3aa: ASSEGGTNYNSPLH
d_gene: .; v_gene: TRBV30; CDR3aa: AWHDGYSGNTIY
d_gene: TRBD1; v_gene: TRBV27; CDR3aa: ASSLGTGGETQY
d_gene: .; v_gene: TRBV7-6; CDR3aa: ASSPLGDTVPMNTEAF
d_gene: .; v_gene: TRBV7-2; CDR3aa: ASSLLNTEAF
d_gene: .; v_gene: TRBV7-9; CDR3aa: ASSETRDLGTQY
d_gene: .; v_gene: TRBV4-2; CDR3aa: ASSQEMGARSYEQY
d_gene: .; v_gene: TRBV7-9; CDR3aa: ASSSHRAWTEAF
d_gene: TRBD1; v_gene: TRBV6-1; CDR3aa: ASSEEGAKYEQY
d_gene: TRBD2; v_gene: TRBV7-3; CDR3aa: ASSPGGGQETQY
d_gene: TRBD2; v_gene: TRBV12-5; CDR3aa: ATQSGTSYNEQF
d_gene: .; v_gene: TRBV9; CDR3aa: ASSVGQGDEQY